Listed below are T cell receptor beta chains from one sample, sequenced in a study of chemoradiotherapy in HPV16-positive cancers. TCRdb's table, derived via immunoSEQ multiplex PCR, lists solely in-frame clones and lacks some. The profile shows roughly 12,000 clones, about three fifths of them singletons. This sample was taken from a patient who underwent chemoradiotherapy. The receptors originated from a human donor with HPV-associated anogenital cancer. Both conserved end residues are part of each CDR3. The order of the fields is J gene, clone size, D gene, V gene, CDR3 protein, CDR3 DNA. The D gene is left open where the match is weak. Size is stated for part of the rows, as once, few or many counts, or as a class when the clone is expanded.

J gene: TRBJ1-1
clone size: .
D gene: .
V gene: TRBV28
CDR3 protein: CASSLTLTAEGAFF
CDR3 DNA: TGTGCCAGCAGTTTAACCTTGACAGCTGAAGGGGCTTTCTTT

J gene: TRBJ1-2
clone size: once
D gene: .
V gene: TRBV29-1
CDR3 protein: CSVDGDGYGYTF
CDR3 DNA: TGCAGCGTTGATGGGGATGGCTATGGCTACACCTTC

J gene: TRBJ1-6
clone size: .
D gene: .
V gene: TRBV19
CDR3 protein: CASSIGDNSYNSPLHF
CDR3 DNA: TGTGCCAGTAGTATCGGAGATAACAGCTATAATTCACCCCTCCACTTT

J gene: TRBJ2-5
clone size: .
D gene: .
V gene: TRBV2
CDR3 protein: CASSGPGPGSETQYF
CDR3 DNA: TGTGCCAGCAGTGGCCCCGGGCCTGGAAGCGAGACCCAGTACTTC

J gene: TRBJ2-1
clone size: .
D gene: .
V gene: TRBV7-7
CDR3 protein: CASSLARCGVIYNEQFF
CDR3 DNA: TGTGCTAGCAGCTTAGCGCGATGCGGGGTGATCTACAATGAGCAGTTCTTC

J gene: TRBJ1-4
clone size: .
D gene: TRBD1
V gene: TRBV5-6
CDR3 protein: CASSPRRQGVEKLFF
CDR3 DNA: TGTGCCAGCAGTCCGAGGCGACAGGGGGTTGAAAAACTGTTTTTT

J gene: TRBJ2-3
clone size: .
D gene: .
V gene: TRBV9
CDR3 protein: CASSPGLSSTDTQYF
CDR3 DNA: TGTGCCAGCAGCCCTGGACTATCTAGCACAGATACGCAGTATTTT

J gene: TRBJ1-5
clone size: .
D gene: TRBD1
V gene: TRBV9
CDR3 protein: CASSRDSYSNQPQHF
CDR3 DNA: TGTGCCAGCAGTAGGGACAGCTATAGCAATCAGCCCCAGCATTTT

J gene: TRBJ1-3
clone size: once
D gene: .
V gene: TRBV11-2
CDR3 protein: CASSLGRNTIYF
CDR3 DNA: TGTGCCAGCAGCTTAGGAAGAAACACCATATATTTT

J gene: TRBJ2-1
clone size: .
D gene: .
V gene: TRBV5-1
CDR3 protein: CASSLGGTEYNEQFF
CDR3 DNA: TGCGCCAGCAGCTTGGGCGGGACAGAATACAATGAGCAGTTCTTC

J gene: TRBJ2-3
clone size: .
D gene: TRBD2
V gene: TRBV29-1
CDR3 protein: CSGTGLGGGAADTQYF
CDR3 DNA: TGCAGCGGCACGGGGTTGGGCGGGGGGGCCGCAGATACGCAGTATTTT

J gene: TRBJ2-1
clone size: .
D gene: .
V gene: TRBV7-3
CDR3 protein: CASSSAGNLVNEQFF
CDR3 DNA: TGTGCCAGCAGCTCCGCGGGCAACTTGGTAAATGAGCAGTTCTTC

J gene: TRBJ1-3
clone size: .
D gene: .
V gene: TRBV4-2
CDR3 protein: CASSQATGGNTIYF
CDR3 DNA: TGTGCCAGCAGCCAAGCTACAGGGGGAAACACCATATATTTT

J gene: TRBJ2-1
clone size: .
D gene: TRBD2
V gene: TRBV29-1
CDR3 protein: CSAGGGWRSSYNEQFF
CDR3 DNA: TGCAGCGCCGGGGGGGGTTGGAGAAGCTCCTACAATGAGCAGTTCTTC

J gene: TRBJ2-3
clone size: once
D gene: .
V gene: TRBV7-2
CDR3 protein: CASSPRLAGPGSSTDTQYF
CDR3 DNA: TGTGCCAGCAGCCCTAGGTTGGCAGGCCCAGGGAGTAGCACAGATACGCAGTATTTT

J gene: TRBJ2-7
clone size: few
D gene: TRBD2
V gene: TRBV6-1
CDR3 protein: CASTKISAGDYEQYF
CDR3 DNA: TGTGCCAGCACCAAGATTTCGGCGGGGGACTACGAGCAGTACTTC

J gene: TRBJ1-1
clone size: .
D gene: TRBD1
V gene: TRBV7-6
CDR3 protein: CASSSGQDNTEAFF
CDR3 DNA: TGTGCCAGCAGCTCGGGACAGGATAACACTGAAGCTTTCTTT

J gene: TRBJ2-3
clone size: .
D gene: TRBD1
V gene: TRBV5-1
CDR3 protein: CASSLVGDRGFWTTVTDTQYF
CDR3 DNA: TGCGCCAGCAGCTTGGTCGGAGACAGGGGGTTCTGGACTACCGTCACAGATACGCAGTATTTT

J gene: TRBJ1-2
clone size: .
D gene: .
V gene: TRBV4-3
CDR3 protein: CASSPTGLTSGYTF
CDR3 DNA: TGCGCCAGCAGCCCGACAGGCCTTACGAGCGGCTACACCTTC

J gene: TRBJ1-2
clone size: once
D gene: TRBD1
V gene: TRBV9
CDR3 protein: CASSEGQGFYGYTF
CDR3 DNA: TGTGCCAGCAGCGAGGGACAGGGTTTCTATGGCTACACCTTC

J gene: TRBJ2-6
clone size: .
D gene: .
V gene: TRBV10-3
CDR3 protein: CAISSGANVLTF
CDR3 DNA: TGTGCCATCAGCTCTGGGGCCAACGTCCTGACTTTC

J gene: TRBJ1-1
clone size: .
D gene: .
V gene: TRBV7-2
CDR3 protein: CASSLAGTEAFF
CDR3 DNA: TGTGCCAGCAGCTTAGCGGGCACTGAAGCTTTCTTT

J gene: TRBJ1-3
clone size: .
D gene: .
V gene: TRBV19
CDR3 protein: CASSMRGNTIYF
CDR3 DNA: TGTGCCAGTAGTATGCGGGGAAACACCATATATTTT

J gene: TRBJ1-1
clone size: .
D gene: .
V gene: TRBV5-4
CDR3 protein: CAGSVMNTEAFF
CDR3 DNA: TGTGCCGGAAGCGTAATGAACACTGAAGCTTTCTTT

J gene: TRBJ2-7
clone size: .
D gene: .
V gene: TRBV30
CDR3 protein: CAWSQGYEQYF
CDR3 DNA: TGTGCCTGGAGCCAGGGCTACGAGCAGTACTTC

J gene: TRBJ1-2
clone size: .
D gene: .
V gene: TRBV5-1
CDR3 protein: CASSLSQGKGYTF
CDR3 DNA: TGCGCCAGCAGCTTGTCGCAGGGTAAAGGCTACACCTTC

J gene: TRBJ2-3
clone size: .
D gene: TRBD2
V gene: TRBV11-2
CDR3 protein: CASSLDPGLAGKGDTQYF
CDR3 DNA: TGTGCCAGCAGCTTAGATCCAGGACTAGCGGGAAAAGGAGATACGCAGTATTTT

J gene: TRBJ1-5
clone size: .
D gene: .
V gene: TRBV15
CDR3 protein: CATSNGPSQPQHF
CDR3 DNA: TGTGCCACCAGCAACGGCCCAAGTCAGCCCCAGCATTTT

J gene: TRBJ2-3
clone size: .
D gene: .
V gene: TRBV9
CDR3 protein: CASSVAMGADTQYF
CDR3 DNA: TGTGCCAGCAGCGTAGCTATGGGGGCAGATACGCAGTATTTT

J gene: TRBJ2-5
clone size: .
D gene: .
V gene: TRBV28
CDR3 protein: CASSSTVQETQYF
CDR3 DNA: TGTGCCAGCAGTTCGACAGTCCAAGAGACCCAGTACTTC

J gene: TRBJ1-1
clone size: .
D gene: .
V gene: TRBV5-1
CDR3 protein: CASSWGGDTEAFF
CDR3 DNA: TGCGCCAGCAGCTGGGGAGGGGACACTGAAGCTTTCTTT

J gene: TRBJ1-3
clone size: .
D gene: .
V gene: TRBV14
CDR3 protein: CASSHRQRSGNTIYF
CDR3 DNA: TGTGCCAGCAGCCATCGACAACGCTCTGGAAACACCATATATTTT

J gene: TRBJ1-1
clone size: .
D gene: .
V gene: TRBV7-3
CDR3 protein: CASSPGQGQEAFF
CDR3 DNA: TGTGCCAGCAGCCCAGGGCAGGGGCAAGAAGCTTTCTTT

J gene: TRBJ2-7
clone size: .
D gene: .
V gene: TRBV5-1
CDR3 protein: CASRADSYEQYF
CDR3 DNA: TGCGCCAGCAGGGCTGACTCCTACGAGCAGTACTTC

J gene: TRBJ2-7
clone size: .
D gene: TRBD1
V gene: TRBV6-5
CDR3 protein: CASSYYRGTYEQYF
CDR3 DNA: TGTGCCAGCAGTTACTACAGGGGAACCTACGAGCAGTACTTC

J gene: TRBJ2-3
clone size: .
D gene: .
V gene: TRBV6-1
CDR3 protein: CASSDRAGRTDTQYF
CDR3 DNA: TGTGCCAGCAGTGATCGGGCGGGGCGGACAGATACGCAGTATTTT

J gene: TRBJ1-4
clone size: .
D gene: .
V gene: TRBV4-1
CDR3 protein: CASSQAGLGANEKLFF
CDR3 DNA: TGCGCCAGCAGCCAAGCGGGGTTGGGGGCTAATGAAAAACTGTTTTTT

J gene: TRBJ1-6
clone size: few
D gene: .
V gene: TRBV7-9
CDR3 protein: CASSVTGRGSPLHF
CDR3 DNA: TGTGCCAGCAGTGTAACAGGGCGTGGGTCACCCCTCCACTTT

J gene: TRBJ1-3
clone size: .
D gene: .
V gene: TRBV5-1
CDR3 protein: CASSLDTGNTIYF
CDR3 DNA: TGCGCCAGCAGCTTGGATACGGGAAACACCATATATTTT

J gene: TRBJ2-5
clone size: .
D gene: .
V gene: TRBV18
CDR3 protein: CASSPTTAGETQYF
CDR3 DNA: TGTGCCAGCTCACCGACAACTGCGGGAGAGACCCAGTACTTC

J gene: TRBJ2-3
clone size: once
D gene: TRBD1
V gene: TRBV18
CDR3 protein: CASSPTGGTTDTQYF
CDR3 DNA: TGTGCCAGCTCACCAACAGGGGGTACGACAGATACGCAGTATTTT

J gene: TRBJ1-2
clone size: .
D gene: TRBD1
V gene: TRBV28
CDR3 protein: CASSLRITGGYGYTF
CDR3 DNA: TGTGCCAGCAGTTTGCGTATCACAGGGGGCTATGGCTACACCTTC

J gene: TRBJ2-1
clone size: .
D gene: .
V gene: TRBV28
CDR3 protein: CATDRPARSVYEQFF
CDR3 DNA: TGTGCCACCGATAGGCCCGCGCGAAGCGTCTATGAGCAGTTCTTC

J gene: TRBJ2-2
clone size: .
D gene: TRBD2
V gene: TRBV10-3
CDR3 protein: CAISGSGLAGARATGELFF
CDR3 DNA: TGTGCCATCAGTGGATCCGGACTAGCGGGGGCGAGAGCCACCGGGGAGCTGTTTTTT

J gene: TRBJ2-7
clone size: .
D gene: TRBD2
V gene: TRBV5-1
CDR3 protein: CASSLRLAGGVEQYF
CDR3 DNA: TGCGCCAGCAGCCTACGACTAGCGGGGGGAGTCGAGCAGTACTTC

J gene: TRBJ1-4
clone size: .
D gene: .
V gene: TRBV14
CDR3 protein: CASSQVSGRGEKLFF
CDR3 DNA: TGTGCCAGCAGCCAAGTATCCGGGCGGGGAGAAAAACTGTTTTTT

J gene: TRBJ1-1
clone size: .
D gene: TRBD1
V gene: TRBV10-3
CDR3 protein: CAISESPGQGASEAFF
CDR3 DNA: TGTGCCATCAGTGAGTCTCCGGGACAGGGGGCATCTGAAGCTTTCTTT

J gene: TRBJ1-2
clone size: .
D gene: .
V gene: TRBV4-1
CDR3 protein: CASSQEGASRYGYTF
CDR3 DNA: TGCGCCAGCAGCCAAGAAGGGGCTTCGCGCTATGGCTACACCTTC

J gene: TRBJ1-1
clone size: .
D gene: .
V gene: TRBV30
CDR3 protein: CAWSYRTVNTEAFF
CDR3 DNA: TGTGCCTGGAGTTATCGGACGGTGAACACTGAAGCTTTCTTT

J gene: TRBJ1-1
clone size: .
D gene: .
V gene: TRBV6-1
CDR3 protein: CASIPVNTEAFF
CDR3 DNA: TGTGCCAGCATACCAGTGAACACTGAAGCTTTCTTT

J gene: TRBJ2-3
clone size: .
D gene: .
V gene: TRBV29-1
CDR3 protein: CSVEGSFTDTQYF
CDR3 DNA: TGCAGCGTTGAAGGCTCCTTCACAGATACGCAGTATTTT

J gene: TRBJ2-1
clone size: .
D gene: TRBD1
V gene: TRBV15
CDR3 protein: CATSRGGQGEHEQFF
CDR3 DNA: TGTGCCACCAGCAGAGGCGGACAGGGGGAACATGAGCAGTTCTTC

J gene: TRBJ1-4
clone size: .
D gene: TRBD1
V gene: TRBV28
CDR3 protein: CASRGTGGNEKLFF
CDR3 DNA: TGTGCCAGCAGGGGGACAGGTGGGAATGAAAAACTGTTTTTT

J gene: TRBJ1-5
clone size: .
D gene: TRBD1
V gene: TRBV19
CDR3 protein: CASRSPGTGLNQPQHF
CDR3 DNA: TGTGCCAGTAGATCACCCGGGACAGGCCTAAATCAGCCCCAGCATTTT

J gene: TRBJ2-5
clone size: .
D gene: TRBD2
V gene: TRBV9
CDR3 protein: CASSVTSGGQGETQYF
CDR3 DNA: TGTGCCAGCAGCGTTACTAGCGGGGGGCAGGGGGAGACCCAGTACTTC